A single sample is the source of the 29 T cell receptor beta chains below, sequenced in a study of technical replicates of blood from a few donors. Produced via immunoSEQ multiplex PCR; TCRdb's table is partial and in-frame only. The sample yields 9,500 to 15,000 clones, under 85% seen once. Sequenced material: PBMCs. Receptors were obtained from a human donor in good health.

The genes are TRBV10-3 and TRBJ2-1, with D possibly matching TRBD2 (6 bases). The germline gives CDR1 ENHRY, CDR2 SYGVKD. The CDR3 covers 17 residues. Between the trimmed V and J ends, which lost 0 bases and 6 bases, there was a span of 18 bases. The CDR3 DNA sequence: TGTGCCATCAGTGAGTCGATGGGGGGAGATTTCGGCAATGAGCAGTTCTTC. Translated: CAISESMGGDFGNEQFF.

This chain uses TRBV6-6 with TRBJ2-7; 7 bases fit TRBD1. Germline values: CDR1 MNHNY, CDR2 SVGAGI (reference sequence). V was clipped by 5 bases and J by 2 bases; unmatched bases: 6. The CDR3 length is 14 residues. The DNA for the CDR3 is TGTGCCAGCAGTACCGGGACAGCCACCTACGAGCAGTACTTC. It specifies CASSTGTATYEQYF.

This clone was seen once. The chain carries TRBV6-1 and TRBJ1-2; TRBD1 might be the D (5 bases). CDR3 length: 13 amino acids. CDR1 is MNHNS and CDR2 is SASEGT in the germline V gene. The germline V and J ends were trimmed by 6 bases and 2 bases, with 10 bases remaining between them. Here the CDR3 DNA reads TGTGCCAGCAGGAACCGGGGGAACTATGGCTACACCTTC. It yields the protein CASRNRGNYGYTF.

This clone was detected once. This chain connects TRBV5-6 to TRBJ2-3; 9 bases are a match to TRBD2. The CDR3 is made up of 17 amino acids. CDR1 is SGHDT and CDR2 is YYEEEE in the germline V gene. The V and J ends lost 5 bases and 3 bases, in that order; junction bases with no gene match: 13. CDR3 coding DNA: TGTGCCAGCAGTTCAGGCTATATAGCGGGAGTGACAGATACGCAGTATTTT. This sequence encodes CASSSGYIAGVTDTQYF.

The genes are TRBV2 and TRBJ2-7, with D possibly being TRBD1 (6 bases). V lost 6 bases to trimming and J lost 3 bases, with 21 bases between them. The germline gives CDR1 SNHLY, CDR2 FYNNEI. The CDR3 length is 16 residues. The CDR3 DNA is TGTGCCAGCAGCGACCCCCCACAGGGAATAAACTACGAGCAGTACTTC. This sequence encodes CASSDPPQGINYEQYF.

The DNA for the CDR3 is TGCGCCAGCAGCTTTGATGGGGGCTCCTCCTACGAGCAGTACTTC. Translated: CASSFDGGSSYEQYF. The chain recombines TRBV5-1 with TRBJ2-7, with D possibly TRBD1 on 6 matching bases. In germline, CDR1 is SGHRS, CDR2 YFSETQ. The CDR3 loop spans 15 amino acids. V dropped 2 bases and J dropped 0 bases, with 12 bases sitting between them.

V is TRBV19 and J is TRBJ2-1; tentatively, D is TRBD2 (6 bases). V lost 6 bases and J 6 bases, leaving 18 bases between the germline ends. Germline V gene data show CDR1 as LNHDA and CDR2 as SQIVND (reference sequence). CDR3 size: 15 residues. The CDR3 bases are TGTGCCAGTAGCCGGATGGAGGGTTTTGGCAATGAGCAGTTCTTC. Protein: CASSRMEGFGNEQFF.

The CDR3 region has the DNA TGTGCCAGCAGCCAAGATGGTACTAGCGGGTTCTACGAGCAGTACTTC. It is translated as CASSQDGTSGFYEQYF. This chain links TRBV4-2 with TRBJ2-7, with 9 bases that match TRBD2. Germline assignment: CDR1 LGHNA and CDR2 YNFKEQ. The CDR3 extends over 16 amino acids. The trim removed 0 bases at V and 3 bases at J, leaving 6 bases unmatched.

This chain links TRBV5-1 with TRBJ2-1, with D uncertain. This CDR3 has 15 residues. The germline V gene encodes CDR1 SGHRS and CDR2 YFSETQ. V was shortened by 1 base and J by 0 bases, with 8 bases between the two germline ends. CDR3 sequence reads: CASSLTNPSYNEQFF. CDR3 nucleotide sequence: TGCGCCAGCAGCTTGACTAACCCCTCCTACAATGAGCAGTTCTTC.

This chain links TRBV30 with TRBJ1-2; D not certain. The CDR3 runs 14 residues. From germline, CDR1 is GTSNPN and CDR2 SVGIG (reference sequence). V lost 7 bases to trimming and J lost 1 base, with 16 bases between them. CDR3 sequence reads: CASANDGVNYGYTF. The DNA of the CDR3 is TGTGCCTCTGCGAATGACGGGGTTAACTATGGCTACACCTTC.

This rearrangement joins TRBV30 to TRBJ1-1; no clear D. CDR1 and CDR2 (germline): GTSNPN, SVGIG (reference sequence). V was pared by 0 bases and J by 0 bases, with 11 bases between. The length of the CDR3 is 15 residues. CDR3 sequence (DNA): TGTGCCTGGAGTGTACTATCAGAAATGAACACTGAAGCTTTCTTT. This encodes CAWSVLSEMNTEAFF.

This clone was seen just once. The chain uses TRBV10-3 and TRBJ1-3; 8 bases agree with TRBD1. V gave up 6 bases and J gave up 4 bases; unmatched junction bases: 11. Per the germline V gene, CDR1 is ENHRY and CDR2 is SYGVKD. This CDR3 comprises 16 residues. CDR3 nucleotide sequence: TGTGCCATCAGAGGGTCTACAGGGGGAGACGGAAACACCATATATTTT. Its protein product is CAIRGSTGGDGNTIYF.

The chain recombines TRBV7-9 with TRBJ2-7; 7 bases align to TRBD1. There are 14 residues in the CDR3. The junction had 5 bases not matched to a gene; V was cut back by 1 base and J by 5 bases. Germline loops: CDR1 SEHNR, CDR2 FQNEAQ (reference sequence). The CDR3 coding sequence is TGTGCCAGCAGCTTAGGGACAGGTTATGACGAGCAGTACTTC. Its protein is CASSLGTGYDEQYF. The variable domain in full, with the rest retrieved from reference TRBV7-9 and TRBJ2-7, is DTGVSQNPRHKITKRGQNVTFRCDPISEHNRLYWYRQTLGQGPEFLTYFQNEAQLEKSRLLSDRFSAERPKGSFSTLEIQRTEQGDSAMYLCASSLGTGYDEQYFGPGTRLTVT.

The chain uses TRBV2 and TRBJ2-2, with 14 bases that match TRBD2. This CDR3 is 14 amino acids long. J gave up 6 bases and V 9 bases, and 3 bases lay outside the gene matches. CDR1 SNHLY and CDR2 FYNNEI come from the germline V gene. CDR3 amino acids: CARAGLAGAGELFF. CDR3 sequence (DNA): TGTGCCAGAGCGGGACTAGCGGGAGCCGGGGAGCTGTTTTTT.

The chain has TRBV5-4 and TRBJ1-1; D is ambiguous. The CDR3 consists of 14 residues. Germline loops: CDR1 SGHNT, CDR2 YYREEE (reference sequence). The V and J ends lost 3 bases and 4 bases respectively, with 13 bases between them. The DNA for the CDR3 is TGTGCCAGCAGCTGGGGTCGCGGGCCCACTGAAGCTTTCTTT. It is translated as CASSWGRGPTEAFF.

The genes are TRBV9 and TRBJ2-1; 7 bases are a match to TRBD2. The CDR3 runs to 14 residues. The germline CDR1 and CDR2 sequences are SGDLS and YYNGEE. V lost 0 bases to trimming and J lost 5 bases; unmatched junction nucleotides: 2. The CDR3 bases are TGTGCCAGCAGCGTAGCCCTAGCGGACAATGAGCAGTTCTTC. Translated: CASSVALADNEQFF.

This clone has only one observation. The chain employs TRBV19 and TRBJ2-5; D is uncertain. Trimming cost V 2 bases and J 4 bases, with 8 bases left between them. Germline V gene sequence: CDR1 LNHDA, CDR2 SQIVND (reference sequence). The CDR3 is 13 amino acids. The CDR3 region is CASSITVGETQYF. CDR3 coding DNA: TGTGCCAGTAGTATAACAGTTGGAGAGACCCAGTACTTC.

CDR3 region: CASSFSTNTGELFF. CDR3 nucleotides: TGCGCCAGCAGCTTCAGTACGAACACCGGGGAGCTGTTTTTT. This rearrangement joins TRBV5-1 to TRBJ2-2; D gene unclear. Between the trimmed V and J ends, which lost 2 bases and 0 bases, there was a span of 5 bases. The germline gives CDR1 SGHRS, CDR2 YFSETQ. This CDR3 spans 14 amino acids.

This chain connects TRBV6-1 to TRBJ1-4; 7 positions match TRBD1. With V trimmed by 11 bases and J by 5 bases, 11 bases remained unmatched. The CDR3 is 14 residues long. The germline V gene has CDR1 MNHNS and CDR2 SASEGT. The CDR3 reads CACNSGTANEKLFF. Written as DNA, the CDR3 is TGTGCCTGCAATTCCGGGACAGCCAATGAAAAACTGTTTTTT.

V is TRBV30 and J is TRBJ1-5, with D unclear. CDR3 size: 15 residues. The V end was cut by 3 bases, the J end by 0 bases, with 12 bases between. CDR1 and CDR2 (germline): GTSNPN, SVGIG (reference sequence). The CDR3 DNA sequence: TGTGCCTGGAGCGGACGGGGATTTAGCAATCAGCCCCAGCATTTT. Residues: CAWSGRGFSNQPQHF.

The CDR3: CSVEIGAESNQPQHF. The CDR3 DNA sequence: TGCAGCGTTGAAATAGGGGCAGAAAGCAATCAGCCCCAGCATTTT. The chain carries TRBV29-1 and TRBJ1-5; the D gene is possibly TRBD1 (5 bases). The ends were cut back, 2 bases at V and 1 base at J, with 12 bases in the middle. CDR3 size: 15 residues. Per the germline V gene, CDR1 is SQVTM and CDR2 is ANQGSEA.

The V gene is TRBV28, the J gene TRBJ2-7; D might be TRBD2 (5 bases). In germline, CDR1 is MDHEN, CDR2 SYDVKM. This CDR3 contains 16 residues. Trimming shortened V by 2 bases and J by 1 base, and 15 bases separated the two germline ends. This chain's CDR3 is CASSLGLLSVSYEQYF. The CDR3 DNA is TGTGCCAGCAGTTTAGGGTTACTTAGCGTATCCTACGAGCAGTACTTC.

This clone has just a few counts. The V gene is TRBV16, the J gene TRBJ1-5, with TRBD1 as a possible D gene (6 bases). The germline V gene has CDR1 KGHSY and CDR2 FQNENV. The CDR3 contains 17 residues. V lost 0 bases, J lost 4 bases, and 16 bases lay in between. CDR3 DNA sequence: TGTGCCAGCAGCCAATCGGGGGGGCAGGGCCCAAATCAGCCCCAGCATTTT. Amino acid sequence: CASSQSGGQGPNQPQHF.

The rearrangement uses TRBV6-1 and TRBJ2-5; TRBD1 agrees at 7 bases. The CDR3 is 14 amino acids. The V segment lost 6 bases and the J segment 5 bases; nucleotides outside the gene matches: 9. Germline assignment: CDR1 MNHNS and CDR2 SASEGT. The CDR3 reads CASRGTVTMETQYF. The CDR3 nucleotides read TGTGCCAGCAGAGGGACAGTAACGATGGAGACCCAGTACTTC.

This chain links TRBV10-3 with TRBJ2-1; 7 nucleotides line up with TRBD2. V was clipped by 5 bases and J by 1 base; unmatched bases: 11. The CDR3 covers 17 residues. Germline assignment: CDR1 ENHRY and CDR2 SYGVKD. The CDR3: CAISLPIAGGSYNEQFF. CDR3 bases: TGTGCCATCAGTCTACCCATAGCGGGTGGGTCCTACAATGAGCAGTTCTTC.

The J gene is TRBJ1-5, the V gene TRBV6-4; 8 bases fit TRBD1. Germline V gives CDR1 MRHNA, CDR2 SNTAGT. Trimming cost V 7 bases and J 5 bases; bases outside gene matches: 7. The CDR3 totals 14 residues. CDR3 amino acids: CASKGQGEDQPQHF. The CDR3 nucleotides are TGTGCCAGCAAAGGACAGGGTGAGGATCAGCCCCAGCATTTT.

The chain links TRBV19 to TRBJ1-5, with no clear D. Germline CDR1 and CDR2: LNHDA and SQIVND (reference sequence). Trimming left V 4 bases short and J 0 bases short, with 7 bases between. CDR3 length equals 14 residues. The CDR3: CASSKEYSNQPQHF. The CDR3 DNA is TGTGCCAGTAGTAAAGAATATAGCAATCAGCCCCAGCATTTT.

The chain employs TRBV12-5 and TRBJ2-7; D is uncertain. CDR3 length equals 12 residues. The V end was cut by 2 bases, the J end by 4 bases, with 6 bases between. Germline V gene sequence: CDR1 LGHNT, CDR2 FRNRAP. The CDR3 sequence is CASGLSRYEQYF. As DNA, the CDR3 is TGTGCTAGTGGTTTGAGCCGGTACGAGCAGTACTTC. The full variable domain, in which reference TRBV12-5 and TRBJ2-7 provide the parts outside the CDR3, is DARVTQTPRHKVTEMGQEVTMRCQPILGHNTVFWYRQTMMQGLELLAYFRNRAPLDDSGMPKDRFSAEMPDATLATLKIQPSEPRDSAVYFCASGLSRYEQYFGPGTRLTVT.

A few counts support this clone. CDR3 loop: CASSLGSGKQTYEQYF. Here the CDR3 DNA reads TGCGCCAGCAGCTTGGGATCGGGTAAACAAACCTACGAGCAGTACTTC. This chain connects TRBV5-1 to TRBJ2-7; D gene unclear. The CDR3 has 16 residues. V was pared by 0 bases and J by 2 bases, with 15 bases between. Germline CDR1 reads SGHRS; CDR2 reads YFSETQ. Full variable domain (missing parts from reference TRBV5-1 and TRBJ2-7): KAGVTQTPRYLIKTRGQQVTLSCSPISGHRSVSWYQQTPGQGLQFLFEYFSETQRNKGNFPGRFSGRQFSNSRSEMNVSTLELGDSALYLCASSLGSGKQTYEQYFGPGTRLTVT.